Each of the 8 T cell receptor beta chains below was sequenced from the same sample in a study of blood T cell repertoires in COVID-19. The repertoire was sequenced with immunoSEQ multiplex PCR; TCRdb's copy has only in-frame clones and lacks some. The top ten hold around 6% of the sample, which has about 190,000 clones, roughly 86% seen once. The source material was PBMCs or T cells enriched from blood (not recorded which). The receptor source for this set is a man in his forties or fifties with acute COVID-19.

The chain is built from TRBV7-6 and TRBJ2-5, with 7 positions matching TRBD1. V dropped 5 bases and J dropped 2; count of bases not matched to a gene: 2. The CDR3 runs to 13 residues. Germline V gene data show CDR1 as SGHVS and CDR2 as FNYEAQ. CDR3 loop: CASSQGQQETQYF. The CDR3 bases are TGTGCCAGCAGCCAGGGACAGCAAGAGACCCAGTACTTC. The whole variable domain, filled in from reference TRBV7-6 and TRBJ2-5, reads GAGVSQSPRYKVTKRGQDVALRCDPISGHVSLYWYRQALGQGPEFLTYFNYEAQQDKSGLPNDRFSAERPEGSISTLTIQRTEQRDSAMYRCASSQGQQETQYFGPGTRLLVL.

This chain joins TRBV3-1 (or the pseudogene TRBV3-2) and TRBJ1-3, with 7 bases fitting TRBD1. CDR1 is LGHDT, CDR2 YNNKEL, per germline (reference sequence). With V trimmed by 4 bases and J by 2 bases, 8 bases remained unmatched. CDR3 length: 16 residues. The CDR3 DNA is TGTGCCAGCAGCCGATTGACAGGGTCGACTGGAAACACCATATATTTT. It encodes CASSRLTGSTGNTIYF.

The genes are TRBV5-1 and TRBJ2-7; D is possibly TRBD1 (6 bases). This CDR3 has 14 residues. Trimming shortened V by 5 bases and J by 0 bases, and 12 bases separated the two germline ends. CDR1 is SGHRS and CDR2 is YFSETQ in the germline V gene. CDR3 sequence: CASRLGAGSYEQYF. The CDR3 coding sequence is TGCGCCAGCAGGCTGGGGGCTGGCTCCTACGAGCAGTACTTC.

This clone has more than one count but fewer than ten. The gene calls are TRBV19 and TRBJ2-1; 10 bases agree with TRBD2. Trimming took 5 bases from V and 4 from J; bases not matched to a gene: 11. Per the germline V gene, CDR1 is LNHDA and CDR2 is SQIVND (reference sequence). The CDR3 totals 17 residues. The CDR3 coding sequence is TGTGCCAGTAGTTTAAGGACTAGCGGCACTTTATACAATGAGCAGTTCTTC. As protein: CASSLRTSGTLYNEQFF.

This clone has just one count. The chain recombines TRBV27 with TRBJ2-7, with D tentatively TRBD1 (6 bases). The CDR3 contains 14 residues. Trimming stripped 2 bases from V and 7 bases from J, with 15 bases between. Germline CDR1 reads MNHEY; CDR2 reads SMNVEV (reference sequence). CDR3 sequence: CASSLASRGGEQYF. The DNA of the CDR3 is TGTGCCAGCAGTTTAGCAAGCAGGGGTGGTGAGCAGTACTTC.

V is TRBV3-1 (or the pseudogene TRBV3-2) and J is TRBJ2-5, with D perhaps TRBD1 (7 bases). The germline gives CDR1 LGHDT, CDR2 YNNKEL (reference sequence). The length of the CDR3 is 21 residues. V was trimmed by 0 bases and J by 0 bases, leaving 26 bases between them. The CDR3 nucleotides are TGTGCCAGCAGCCAAGAAAGGGGGCCTGGCGGGAACCTGGGGTACCAAGAGACCCAGTACTTC. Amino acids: CASSQERGPGGNLGYQETQYF.

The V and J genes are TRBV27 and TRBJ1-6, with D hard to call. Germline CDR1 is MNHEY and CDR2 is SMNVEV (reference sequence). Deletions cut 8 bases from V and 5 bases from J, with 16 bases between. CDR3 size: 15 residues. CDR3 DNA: TGTGCCAGCGGATTTCGCCAGAGGGATAATTCACCCCTCCACTTT. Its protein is CASGFRQRDNSPLHF.

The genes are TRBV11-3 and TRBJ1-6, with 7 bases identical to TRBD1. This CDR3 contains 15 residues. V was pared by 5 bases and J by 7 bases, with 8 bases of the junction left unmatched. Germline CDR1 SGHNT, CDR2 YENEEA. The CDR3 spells CASSSHGDRNSPLHF. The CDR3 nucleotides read TGTGCCAGCAGCAGCCATGGGGACAGAAATTCACCCCTCCACTTT.